A single sample gave rise to the 15 T cell receptor beta chains below, sequenced in a study of T cell changes during pregnancy in multiple sclerosis. Method: immunoSEQ multiplex PCR; TCRdb's copy keeps in-frame clones and lacks some. Seen here are about 49,000 clones, roughly 92% observed once, and the top ten hold less than 5.5%. The sequencing used CD8+ T cells from peripheral blood mononuclear cells, collected before pregnancy. These receptor sequences come from a female donor with multiple sclerosis, enrolled in a pregnancy study.

This clone was observed a handful of times. This chain uses TRBV2 with TRBJ2-1, with D possibly TRBD2 on 5 matching bases. This CDR3 region has 12 residues. Trimming took 1 base from V and 10 from J, leaving 8 bases between them. Germline lookup yields CDR1 SNHLY and CDR2 FYNNEI. The CDR3 DNA reads TGTGCCAGCAGTGAAGAAGCGGACGAGCAGTTCTTC. It encodes CASSEEADEQFF.

This clone was recorded a few times. The chain recombines TRBV16 with TRBJ2-1, with 10 bases fitting TRBD2. Germline V lookup: CDR1 KGHSY, CDR2 FQNENV. J lost 1 base, V lost 0 bases, and 6 bases had no gene match. The CDR3 is made up of 18 amino acids. CDR3 nucleotide sequence: TGTGCCAGCAGCCAATCGGGAAGCGGGAGGGGGTCCTACAATGAGCAGTTCTTC. It encodes CASSQSGSGRGSYNEQFF.

This chain links TRBV7-2 with TRBJ2-1; maybe TRBD2 (5 bases). CDR3 size: 16 residues. Per the germline V gene, CDR1 is SGHTA and CDR2 is FQGNSA. V lost 5 bases and J 1 base, leaving 15 bases between the germline ends. CDR3 amino acids: CASSVPLGGSYNEQFF. Written as DNA, the CDR3 is TGTGCCAGCAGCGTACCCCTGGGCGGGTCCTACAATGAGCAGTTCTTC.

This rearrangement joins TRBV27 to TRBJ1-1, with 7 bases matching TRBD1. Trimming took 0 bases from V and 1 from J; bases not matched to a gene: 5. The CDR3 contains 16 residues. Germline CDR1 is MNHEY and CDR2 is SMNVEV (reference sequence). CDR3 in DNA: TGTGCCAGCAGTTTATCAGGGACAGTATCGAACACTGAAGCTTTCTTT. As protein: CASSLSGTVSNTEAFF.

The V and J genes are TRBV13 and TRBJ2-7; D is possibly TRBD1 (6 bases). Germline V gene lookup returns CDR1 PRHDT and CDR2 FYEKMQ (reference sequence). Between the trimmed V and J ends, which lost 0 bases and 3 bases, there was a span of 9 bases. This CDR3 region has 14 residues. CDR3 residues: CASSLGRGVYEQYF. The DNA for the CDR3 is TGTGCCAGCAGCTTAGGCAGGGGCGTCTACGAGCAGTACTTC.

The J gene is TRBJ1-1, the V gene TRBV7-9; a possible D gene is TRBD1 (5 bases). The CDR3 runs 13 residues. Germline assignment: CDR1 SEHNR and CDR2 FQNEAQ (reference sequence). Trimming left V 5 bases short and J 7 bases short, with 14 bases between. The CDR3 here is CASSPRGLDEAFF. The DNA for the CDR3 is TGTGCCAGCAGCCCAAGGGGCCTGGATGAAGCTTTCTTT. Combining the CDR3 with reference TRBV7-9 and TRBJ1-1 gives the whole variable domain DTGVSQNPRHKITKRGQNVTFRCDPISEHNRLYWYRQTLGQGPEFLTYFQNEAQLEKSRLLSDRFSAERPKGSFSTLEIQRTEQGDSAMYLCASSPRGLDEAFFGQGTRLTVV.

The DNA for the CDR3 is TGTGCCAGTAGTGGCGGGGAAAACATTCAGTACTTC. This encodes CASSGGENIQYF. This chain joins TRBV19 and TRBJ2-4; TRBD2 is a possible D gene (6 bases). CDR3 length: 12 amino acids. V lost 5 bases to trimming and J lost 5 bases, with 7 bases between them. Germline V lookup: CDR1 LNHDA, CDR2 SQIVND (reference sequence).

The chain couples TRBV6-5 to TRBJ1-5; no reliable D call. Trimming removed 5 bases at V and 2 bases at J, with 13 bases between. The V gene's germline CDR1 is MNHEY and CDR2 SVGAGI. CDR3 size: 15 residues. The CDR3 DNA is TGTGCCAGCAGTCCCGGGAGGGCTGGCAATCAGCCCCAGCATTTT. Translated: CASSPGRAGNQPQHF.

This chain connects TRBV7-2 to TRBJ2-3, with D possibly matching TRBD2 (6 bases). The CDR3 has 14 amino acids. CDR1 is SGHTA and CDR2 is FQGNSA in the germline V gene. The V and J ends lost 5 bases and 2 bases respectively, with 11 bases between them. The CDR3 DNA sequence: TGTGCCAGCAGCCCAGGGACTTACACAGATACGCAGTATTTT. Its translation is CASSPGTYTDTQYF.

This clone is a singleton in its sample. The chain couples TRBV10-3 to TRBJ1-5; a weak D match, TRBD1 (6 bases). V was shortened by 5 bases and J by 5 bases, with 16 bases between the two germline ends. CDR1 and CDR2 from the germline V gene are ENHRY and SYGVKD. This CDR3 has 15 residues. CDR3 bases: TGTGCCATCAGTACCGCGCAGGGGCAGGATCAGCCCCAGCATTTT. It is translated as CAISTAQGQDQPQHF.

Only a few counts were recorded for this clone. The gene calls are TRBV4-1 and TRBJ2-7; 8 bases match TRBD2. Germline CDR1 MGHRA, CDR2 YSYEKL. The CDR3 contains 17 residues. V dropped 0 bases and J dropped 2; count of bases not matched to a gene: 9. The CDR3, as DNA: TGCGCCAGCAGCCAAGAGTTACCGGGACTAGGGGCCTACGAGCAGTACTTC. It codes for CASSQELPGLGAYEQYF.

Details on this clone: Additional DNA sequences in this sample encode the identical CDR3. This chain joins TRBV27 and TRBJ2-1; the match to TRBD2 covers 14 bases. V gave up 3 bases and J gave up 6 bases; unmatched junction bases: 1. The V gene's germline CDR1 is MNHEY and CDR2 SMNVEV (reference sequence). The CDR3 is 15 amino acids. The CDR3 region is CASSLGTSGGNEQFF. For the CDR3, the DNA is TGTGCCAGCAGTTTGGGGACTAGCGGGGGCAATGAGCAGTTCTTC.

This clone turned up a few times. The chain uses TRBV27 and TRBJ1-2; D perhaps matches TRBD1 (6 bases). With 3 bases removed from V and 8 bases from J, the gap between germline ends came to 13 bases. The V gene's germline CDR1 is MNHEY and CDR2 SMNVEV (reference sequence). CDR3 size: 13 residues. CDR3 sequence: CASSFGRGKGYTF. The DNA of the CDR3 is TGTGCCAGCAGTTTCGGCAGGGGCAAGGGCTACACCTTC.

This clone was seen a single time. V and J are TRBV2 and TRBJ1-4; tentatively, D is TRBD1 (5 bases). The CDR3 extends over 11 amino acids. V lost 1 base to trimming and J lost 12 bases, with 6 bases between them. Germline CDR1 SNHLY, CDR2 FYNNEI. Here the CDR3 reads CASSEGGELFF. The CDR3 DNA sequence: TGTGCCAGCAGTGAAGGGGGGGAACTGTTTTTT.

This clone is a singleton in its sample. Possible read error: a much larger clone is one base away. The same CDR3 is also encoded by other DNA sequences in this sample. As DNA, the CDR3 is TGCGCCAGCAGCTTCGAAGGGGATCAGCCCCAGCATTTT. Its protein product is CASSFEGDQPQHF. The V call is TRBV5-1, the J call TRBJ1-5; TRBD1 is a possible D gene (5 bases). Germline CDR1 SGHRS, CDR2 YFSETQ. The CDR3 is 13 amino acids. Trimming took 2 bases from V and 5 from J, leaving 8 bases between them. The whole variable domain, remainder taken from reference TRBV5-1 and TRBJ1-5, is KAGVTQTPRYLIKTRGQQVTLSCSPISGHRSVSWYQQTPGQGLQFLFEYFSETQRNKGNFPGRFSGRQFSNSRSEMNVSTLELGDSALYLCASSFEGDQPQHFGDGTRLSIL.